Listed below are T cell receptor beta chains from one sample, sequenced in a study of T cells after yellow fever vaccination. TCRdb itself ran the 5' RACE reads through MiXCR, one entry per CDR3 protein. The sample shows about 500,000 distinct CDR3 sequences, less than 20% of them seen only once. The specimen comprised PBMCs, sampled 4 to 5 days after the first yellow fever vaccination. The origin of the receptors is a man aged 18 to 30 who received the YFV17D yellow fever vaccine. Each CDR3 is given with its conserved first and last residue. A D gene is named only where the DNA matches it firmly. Clone size is shown for a subset of rows, as once, few, many or a class of expanded clone.

J	V	size	D	DNA	CDR3
TRBJ1-6	TRBV7-2	few	.	TGTGCCAGCAGTTCTTCCTGGAGCTCCTATAATTCACCCCTCCACTTT	CASSSSWSSYNSPLHF
TRBJ2-3	TRBV30	many	TRBD1	TGTGCCTGGAGTCCCGGACAGGGGGCAGATACGCAGTATTTT	CAWSPGQGADTQYF
TRBJ1-1	TRBV12-3/TRBV12-4	many	.	TGTGCCAGCTCGGCTACGGGGAACACTGAAGCTTTCTTT	CASSATGNTEAFF
TRBJ2-1	TRBV6-4	few	TRBD2	TGTGCCAGCAGGATAGCGGGGGGGCGCGGTGAGCAGTTCTTC	CASRIAGGRGEQFF
TRBJ2-3	TRBV20-1	few	TRBD2	TGCAGTGCTAGATCAGAGGCCGCACTAGCGGGGGGCCCGTCAGATACGCAGTATTTT	CSARSEAALAGGPSDTQYF
TRBJ1-6	TRBV7-2	.	.	TGTGCCAGCAGTAGGACAGACTCCTATAATTCACCCCTCCACTTT	CASSRTDSYNSPLHF
TRBJ1-2	TRBV20-1	.	.	TGCAGTGCTAGAGAGCGACTCCTTGGCTACACCTTC	CSARERLLGYTF
TRBJ2-5	TRBV6-5	.	.	TGTGCCAGCAGTTACGCCCACCAAGAGACCCAGTACTTC	CASSYAHQETQYF
TRBJ1-2	TRBV20-1	few	.	TGCAGTGCTTCCCACCGGTGGGGTTTCTATGGCTACACCTTC	CSASHRWGFYGYTF
TRBJ1-6	TRBV12-3/TRBV12-4	.	.	TGTGCCAGCAGTTATCAAGGCCCGCACTCACCCCTCCACTTT	CASSYQGPHSPLHF
TRBJ1-6	TRBV5-1	few	.	TGCGCCAGCAGCCCCGACGGGGGGCGGAATTCACCCCTCCACTTT	CASSPDGGRNSPLHF
TRBJ1-6	TRBV7-2	.	.	TGTGCCAGCAGCTTAGGCAGGGCGACACCCCTCCACTTT	CASSLGRATPLHF
TRBJ2-7	TRBV29-1	few	TRBD2	TGCAGCGTTGATGGCCTAGCGGGAGCCTCGCTATACGAGCAGTACTTC	CSVDGLAGASLYEQYF
TRBJ1-2	TRBV5-6	few	TRBD1	TGTGCCAGCAGCCCCCGACCGACAGGGCGTTATGGCTACACCTTC	CASSPRPTGRYGYTF
TRBJ1-2	TRBV7-8	.	TRBD1	TGTGCCAGCAGCGAACGCCGACAGGGAGGCTATGGCTACACCTTC	CASSERRQGGYGYTF
TRBJ1-5	TRBV2	.	.	TGTGCCAGCAGTGAATGGGTAAGAGATCAGCCCCAGCATTTT	CASSEWVRDQPQHF
TRBJ1-1	TRBV15	few	.	TGTGCCACCAGCAGAGATATTAGGGATAGCACTGAAGCTTTCTTT	CATSRDIRDSTEAFF
TRBJ2-7	TRBV4-3	many	.	TGCGCCAGCAGCGAGGGCCCGGGACATAACTACGAGCAGTACTTC	CASSEGPGHNYEQYF
TRBJ1-3	TRBV7-2	.	.	TGTGCCAGCAGTAACGGGGCTTACGGAAACACCATATATTTT	CASSNGAYGNTIYF
TRBJ1-5	TRBV4-1	many	.	TGCGCCAGCAGCCCCATAGGGGGGGCTGGTCAGCCCCAGCATTTT	CASSPIGGAGQPQHF
TRBJ1-1	TRBV5-1	.	.	TGCGCCAGCAGCTTGGCGGCAGGGGTGGTCGGTGAAGCTTTCTTT	CASSLAAGVVGEAFF
TRBJ2-5	TRBV5-1	.	TRBD1	TGCGCCAGCAGTCGCACAGGGGCTTCCTACCAAGAGACCCAGTACTTC	CASSRTGASYQETQYF
TRBJ1-1	TRBV10-3	.	.	TGTGCCACCCTCCATGGGGACACTGAAGCTTTCTTT	CATLHGDTEAFF
TRBJ2-7	TRBV11-2	.	TRBD2	TGTGCCAGCAGCTTAGAGCCTAGCGGACCCGAGCAGTACTTC	CASSLEPSGPEQYF
TRBJ1-3	TRBV9	few	.	TGTGCCAGCAGCGTAGGCGGGATATCTGGAAACACCATATATTTT	CASSVGGISGNTIYF
TRBJ2-3	TRBV24-1	.	.	TGTGCCACCAGTGACGGGGTAGGAGATACGCAGTATTTT	CATSDGVGDTQYF
TRBJ1-4	TRBV7-9	few	.	TGTGCCAGCAGCTTAGCCCTGGATCAAAATGAAAAACTGTTTTTT	CASSLALDQNEKLFF
TRBJ1-1	TRBV10-3	.	TRBD1	TGTGCCATCAGTGAGGGCTCCGGGACAGTGAACACTGAAGCTTTCTTT	CAISEGSGTVNTEAFF
TRBJ2-2	TRBV24-1	few	.	TGTGCCAGCCGACAGTTCACCGGGGAGCTGTTTTTT	CASRQFTGELFF
TRBJ2-7	TRBV4-1	few	.	TGCGCCAGCAGCCAAGACCTACGGCAGGGGAACCTCCACGAGCAGTACTTC	CASSQDLRQGNLHEQYF
TRBJ2-3	TRBV20-1	.	TRBD2	TGCAGTGCTAAGGGACTAGCGGGGGAGGAAGATACGCAGTATTTT	CSAKGLAGEEDTQYF
TRBJ2-4	TRBV27	few	TRBD2	TGTGCCAGCAGCAGCGGGGGTGACATTCAGTACTTC	CASSSGGDIQYF
TRBJ1-6	TRBV4-1	few	.	TGCGCCAGCAGCCAAGATCCCATTGATTCACCCCTCCACTTT	CASSQDPIDSPLHF
TRBJ1-1	TRBV15	.	.	TGTGCCACCAGCAGAGATCTGAACACTGAAGCTTTCTTT	CATSRDLNTEAFF
TRBJ1-2	TRBV11-2	.	.	TGTGCCAGCAGCTTAGTGCCAGGGAACTATGGCTACACCTTC	CASSLVPGNYGYTF
TRBJ2-5	TRBV19	once	.	TGTGCCAGTAGTATAATTTCGGGGAAAGAGACCCAGTACTTC	CASSIISGKETQYF
TRBJ2-7	TRBV7-6	many	.	TGTGCCAGCAGCTTAGGTGCGGGGGCCCTCTACGAGCAGTACTTC	CASSLGAGALYEQYF
TRBJ2-3	TRBV7-2	many	TRBD2	TGTGCCAGCAGCTGGACTAGCGGGGTTTCAGATACGCAGTATTTT	CASSWTSGVSDTQYF
TRBJ2-2	TRBV11-2	few	.	TGTGCCAGCAGCTTTAGGGCCATGAACACCGGGGAGCTGTTTTTT	CASSFRAMNTGELFF
TRBJ1-5	TRBV18	.	.	TGTGCCAGCTCACATACGGCAGGGACTGAGGGGGAGCCCCAGCATTTT	CASSHTAGTEGEPQHF
TRBJ2-3	TRBV9	few	.	TGTGCCAGCAGCGTCGGGGAGCCGACTAATACGCAGTATTTT	CASSVGEPTNTQYF
TRBJ2-2	TRBV4-1	few	TRBD1	TGCGCCAGCAGCCAAATACCCCGGGACAGGGACACCGGGGAGCTGTTTTTT	CASSQIPRDRDTGELFF
TRBJ2-7	TRBV7-2	.	TRBD2	TGTGCCAGCAGTCACACCCTAGCGGGGGCCTACGAGCAGTACTTC	CASSHTLAGAYEQYF
TRBJ1-1	TRBV7-3	.	.	TGTGCCAGCAGCTTACGGCCGGACAGGAACACTGAAGCTTTCTTT	CASSLRPDRNTEAFF
TRBJ2-7	TRBV6-2/TRBV6-3	.	.	TGTGCCAGCAGTTACTCGAGGCAGCGACTACCCTACGAGCAGTACTTC	CASSYSRQRLPYEQYF
TRBJ2-5	TRBV18	.	.	TGTGCCAGCTCACCGTCAGTTCCCAGGGACGAAGAGACCCAGTACTTC	CASSPSVPRDEETQYF
TRBJ2-7	TRBV7-2	many	.	TGTGCCAGCAGCTTAGTAGGAGGGGGCGAGCAGTACTTC	CASSLVGGGEQYF
TRBJ1-5	TRBV28	.	.	TGTGCCAGCAGTTTGGATAGGTTAAATCAGCCCCAGCATTTT	CASSLDRLNQPQHF
TRBJ1-2	TRBV12-3/TRBV12-4	.	.	TGTGCCAGCAGTCACGCCCAAGGGGTCTACACCTTC	CASSHAQGVYTF
TRBJ1-2	TRBV2	.	.	TGTGCCAGCAGTGAGAACCCGGCGGGCTACACCTTC	CASSENPAGYTF
TRBJ2-2	TRBV28	.	.	TGTGCCAGCAGTTTAGCCAGTATGAACACCGGGGAGCTGTTTTTT	CASSLASMNTGELFF
TRBJ2-3	TRBV29-1	.	.	TGCAGCGTTCGGTCAGGGGAAGATACGCAGTATTTT	CSVRSGEDTQYF
TRBJ2-7	TRBV7-2	few	TRBD1	TGTGCCAGAGTAGGACAGGGCAGAGTCTACGAGCAGTACTTC	CARVGQGRVYEQYF
TRBJ2-1	TRBV7-2	.	.	TGTGCCAGCAGCTTGTGGTCCGTCCATGAGCAGTTCTTC	CASSLWSVHEQFF
TRBJ2-1	TRBV11-2	few	TRBD2	TGTGCCAGCAGCTTGGGACTAGCGGGGGCTCACCCCTACAATGAGCAGTTCTTC	CASSLGLAGAHPYNEQFF